This TCR beta chain was captured by sequencing in a study of cytomegalovirus exposure and HLA in healthy donors. The table came from immunoSEQ multiplex PCR; TCRdb's copy has only in-frame clones and leaves some out. The data hold 150,000 or so clones, with about 86% observed a single time. Overall study results and limits: Subsequent analysis of the 120 or so validation repertoires found a tendency for first-cohort TCR clusters to co-occur. Using the classifier, cytomegalovirus status was reportedly diagnosed with high specificity and sensitivity. In vitro work confirmed that a few CMV-associated chains recognize CMV antigens.

V was pared by 6 bases and J by 1 base, with 4 bases of the junction left unmatched. The CDR3 contains 14 residues. CDR1 and CDR2 (germline): MNHEY, SVGAGI. Details on this clone: Its target is unknown.

The receptor comes from a man aged 18 to 35 in good health and CMV-seropositive. The rearrangement uses TRBV6-5 and TRBJ2-7, with 9 bases matching TRBD1. The specimen sequenced was PBMCs. CDR3: CASRGDRASYEQYF. In nucleotides, the CDR3 is TGTGCCAGCAGGGGGGACAGGGCGTCCTACGAGCAGTACTTC.